This T cell receptor (beta chain) was recovered during a study of blood T cell repertoires in COVID-19 (dated by TCRdb to about 2020). Background for the entire study: Samples covering the acute and convalescent phases of COVID-19 were provided by collaborators in the United States, Italy and Spain. The material from the prospective study consisted of cDNA or gDNA derived from T cells, B-cell-depleted T cells, or PBMCs. Subjects who had been exposed to COVID-19, were actively infected with it, or had recovered from it provided the deeply sampled blood TCRbeta repertoires that made up the dataset. Nearly every sample came with metadata listing a de-identified subject ID, COVID-19 status, age in years and sex. The samples were drawn from two sources: the first 160 participants of the ongoing ImmuneRACE study, and 1,000 to 1,500 subjects contributed by 6 global collaborators. A freely available public database, intended as a resource for researchers studying the immune response to SARS-CoV-2, is where the repertoires were released. Where available, HLA class I and class II types were obtained from metadata supplied by the sample provider rather than from assay-based typing. General findings and caveats noted by the study authors: The quantity of clinical and demographic metadata differed by source and by participant and was supplied without curation.

The CDR3 holds 13 amino acids from the cysteine to the phenylalanine. Only the CDR3 portion is preserved as DNA: 39 bases, with reading frame beginning at the first base. CDR1 SGHTA and CDR2 FQGTGA are derived from the germline V gene. V lost 5 bases and J lost 7 bases, and the count of bases not matched to a germline gene is 5. TCRbeta CDR3 regions were amplified from genomic DNA using the immunoSEQ Assay, a bias-controlled multiplex PCR. The paper's data handling went like this. Nucleated cell counts per sample were estimated from amplification of reference gene primers within the assay. Sequence reads were collapsed and filtered to measure the absolute abundance of every unique TCRbeta CDR3 rearrangement. For each sample, productive Simpson clonality was calculated as the square root of Simpson's diversity index across productive rearrangements. Not all clones reach the TCRdb copy of this immuneACCESS table, which keeps in-frame sequences only. Checked studies attribute under half of the gap to unresolved V genes and leave the rest unexplained. That table gives V, J and clone size, and the DNA gave D and trimming. Here the sample has some 180,000 clones; approximately 85% occur a single time. The ten largest make up 6.5% to 9% of the sample.

Worth noting for this clone: The specificity of this receptor is unknown. No base-level quality is on record; no much larger clone is a single base apart.

The collaborating institutions used their own protocols to collect whole blood in K2EDTA tubes. For TCRbeta analysis, collaborators shipped samples as frozen whole blood, isolated PBMCs, or DNA extracted from either of those sample types. The TCR was taken from an older woman with acute or convalescent COVID-19. Sequencing used peripheral blood. Recombination connected TRBV7-3 to TRBJ2-1; 7 nucleotides in the junction match TRBD1. CDR3 region: CASSQGTANEQFF. In nucleotides, the sequence is TGTGCCAGCAGCCAGGGGACAGCTAATGAGCAGTTCTTC.